This is a list of T cell receptor beta chains from one sample in a study of response to subunit inactivated influenza vaccine. Each CDR3 protein gets one entry after TCRdb re-called the RT-PCR reads with MiXCR. The repertoire has roughly 700,000 distinct CDR3 sequences, about 15% of them found once; the top ten carry around 7.3%. This specimen was PBMCs from blood, taken approximately 15 days before vaccination. The receptors originated from a man aged 50-60 years who received an inactivated influenza vaccine. Both conserved end residues are part of each CDR3. D genes are given only for firm matches. Size is omitted from some rows. Given values are once, few, many or a class for expanded clones.

TRBJ2-1 TRBV9 . TRBD2 TGTGCCAGCAGCGTAGTGTCTAGCGGGAGGTATGAGCAGTTCTTC CASSVVSSGRYEQFF
TRBJ1-2 TRBV12-3/TRBV12-4 . . TGTGCCAGCAGCTCCGATGGATTCGGCTATGGCTACACCTTC CASSSDGFGYGYTF
TRBJ1-2 TRBV28 many TRBD1 TGTGCCACGGGACAGGGATATAATAACTATGGCTACACCTTC CATGQGYNNYGYTF
TRBJ2-7 TRBV4-3 . . TGCGCCAGCAGCCTGGGGCGGGACACCGACGAGCAGTACTTC CASSLGRDTDEQYF
TRBJ2-6 TRBV29-1 . . TGCAGCGTGGCCCAGACAACTGGGGCCAACGTCCTGACTTTC CSVAQTTGANVLTF
TRBJ2-5 TRBV6-2/TRBV6-3 once TRBD1 TGTGCCAGCACGACAGGGCGCTCGATGACCCAGTACTTC CASTTGRSMTQYF
TRBJ2-7 TRBV20-1 many TRBD2 TGCAGCTACACTAGCGGGAGTGAGTTCTACGAGCAGTACTTC CSYTSGSEFYEQYF
TRBJ2-1 TRBV14 . TRBD2 TGTGCCAGCAGCCAGTTTCTAGCGGGGGGGGCCGGTGAGCAGTTCTTC CASSQFLAGGAGEQFF
TRBJ2-7 TRBV5-1 many TRBD1 TGCGCCAGCAGCTTGGGTAAGGCGGGACAGGGGTCCTACGAGCAGTACTTC CASSLGKAGQGSYEQYF
TRBJ2-5 TRBV12-3/TRBV12-4 few . TGTGCCAGCAGTTTCAGGGGGGACCTAACCCAGTACTTC CASSFRGDLTQYF
TRBJ1-4 TRBV12-3/TRBV12-4 few . TGTGCCAGCAGTTTGAGAGTGGGGAGGGAAAAACTGTTTTTT CASSLRVGREKLFF
TRBJ1-1 TRBV18 few TRBD1 TGTGCCAGCTCACCCATTCGGACAGGGGACGCGAACACTGAAGCTTTCTTT CASSPIRTGDANTEAFF
TRBJ2-5 TRBV5-5 few TRBD1 TGTGCCAGCAGCTTGGAGGGACAGGGGGGAGAGACCCAGTACTTC CASSLEGQGGETQYF
TRBJ2-1 TRBV12-3/TRBV12-4 . . TGTGCCAGCAGTCCGACTAACGGGAAATTGGAGCAGTTCTTC CASSPTNGKLEQFF
TRBJ2-1 TRBV5-6 many TRBD2 TGTGCCAGCAGCTTGGTACTAGCGGGGAACAATGAGCAGTTCTTC CASSLVLAGNNEQFF
TRBJ2-4 TRBV5-6 many . TGTGCCAGCAGCACCGGGACCCCGCAAAACATTCAGTACTTC CASSTGTPQNIQYF
TRBJ2-2 TRBV24-1 . . TGTGCCACCCGGGACGGGGGAAACACCGGGGAGCTGTTTTTT CATRDGGNTGELFF
TRBJ2-2 TRBV15 once . TGTGCCACCAGCAGGGGGGGTGGGGAGCTGTTTTTT CATSRGGGELFF
TRBJ1-2 TRBV28 . . TGTGCCAGCTTTACCCTTAACTATGGCTACACCTTC CASFTLNYGYTF
TRBJ2-7 TRBV5-1 . . TGCGCCAGCAGCTTGGCTCCGGGAGCGATTTACGAGCAGTACTTC CASSLAPGAIYEQYF
TRBJ2-7 TRBV27 . . TGTGCCAGCAGTCCAACCCCGACCCAGCCCAGGGACTTC CASSPTPTQPRDF
TRBJ1-2 TRBV28 . . TGTGCCAGCAGCCCCAATCTCCGACAGGCCCATGGCTACACCTTC CASSPNLRQAHGYTF
TRBJ1-1 TRBV28 few TRBD1 TGTGCCAGCAGCCGACAGGGTCCCCCGCCAGGGAACACTGAAGCTTTCTTT CASSRQGPPPGNTEAFF
TRBJ2-2 TRBV10-3 few TRBD1 TGTGCCATCAGAGAGGGACAGAGAAACACCGGGGAGCTGTTTTTT CAIREGQRNTGELFF
TRBJ2-3 TRBV28 few . TGTGCCAGCAGCCCTACAGGGCCCCACCAGTATTTT CASSPTGPHQYF
TRBJ2-5 TRBV9 many . TGTGCCAGCAGCGTAGGGGTTAGCCGGGAGACCCAGTACTTC CASSVGVSRETQYF
TRBJ2-3 TRBV4-1 . . TGCGCCAGCAGCCAAGTCTCTAGCGGCACAGATACGCAGTATTTT CASSQVSSGTDTQYF
TRBJ2-1 TRBV20-1 many TRBD2 TGCAGTGCTAGAGATGGCGGGAGATCCTACAATGAGCAGTTCTTC CSARDGGRSYNEQFF
TRBJ2-7 TRBV20-1 many . TGCAGTGCCCACGGACCGCTTTACGAGCAGTACTTC CSAHGPLYEQYF
TRBJ2-3 TRBV9 few TRBD1 TGTGCCAGCAGCGTAGTTACAGGGGGTATAAGCACAGATACGCAGTATTTT CASSVVTGGISTDTQYF
TRBJ2-1 TRBV7-8 . . TGTGCCAGCAGCTTACGGACAGCTGGGAATGAGCAGTTCTTC CASSLRTAGNEQFF
TRBJ2-5 TRBV24-1 . . TGTGCCACCAGTGATTCGCAGGGTTCAGAGACCCAGTACTTC CATSDSQGSETQYF
TRBJ1-6 TRBV12-3/TRBV12-4 . . TGTGCCAGCAGCTTGGCCCCATCACCCCTCCACTTT CASSLAPSPLHF
TRBJ2-2 TRBV6-1 . TRBD2 TGTGCCAGCAGGCGAATTAGCGGGAGGGGGGAGCTGTTTTTT CASRRISGRGELFF
TRBJ2-7 TRBV20-1 few . TGCAGTGCTAGAGTTTTAGGCTACGAGCAGTACTTC CSARVLGYEQYF
TRBJ2-1 TRBV6-5 . . TGTGCCAGCAAAATTGCAGATGAGCAGTTCTTC CASKIADEQFF
TRBJ2-1 TRBV7-9 many TRBD2 TGTGCCAGCAGCCCCACTAGCGGGAGCTCCTACAATGAGCAGTTCTTC CASSPTSGSSYNEQFF
TRBJ1-1 TRBV20-1 . . TGCAGTGCCCTGGGGACGGACGGCTCCACTGAAGCTTTCTTT CSALGTDGSTEAFF
TRBJ2-1 TRBV6-5 few TRBD2 TGTGCCAGCAGTTACGAAGGGACTAAGACCAATGAGCAGTTCTTC CASSYEGTKTNEQFF
TRBJ2-5 TRBV7-7 . TRBD1 TGTGCCAGCAGCTGGGGGACAGGGGTAATGGAGACCCAGTACTTC CASSWGTGVMETQYF
TRBJ1-3 TRBV7-9 . . TGTGCTAACCGCGGCTCTGGAAACACCATATATTTT CANRGSGNTIYF
TRBJ2-3 TRBV28 few . TGTGCCAGCAGTTTTCGAGAGGCGCAGTATTTT CASSFREAQYF
TRBJ2-5 TRBV6-6 . . TGTGCCAGCATACAGGGAGTCCTACAGACCCAGTACTTC CASIQGVLQTQYF
TRBJ2-5 TRBV28 few . TGTGCCAGCAGTTTAAGGGTGGAGGGGGCCCAGTACTTC CASSLRVEGAQYF
TRBJ2-7 TRBV4-3 . . TGCGCCAGCAGCCAGGAGAGGGACATCTCCTACGAGCAGTACTTC CASSQERDISYEQYF
TRBJ1-2 TRBV29-1 many . TGCAGCGTTGCCCGGACAGCCGACTATGGCTACACCTTC CSVARTADYGYTF
TRBJ2-3 TRBV7-6 . TRBD2 TGTGCCAGCAGCTTAGGGGCGGGAGGGCACACAGATACGCAGTATTTT CASSLGAGGHTDTQYF
TRBJ2-5 TRBV20-1 few TRBD2 TGCAGTGCTGACCTAGTGGGGGGGGAAGAGACCCAGTACTTC CSADLVGGEETQYF
TRBJ2-3 TRBV4-3 few TRBD1 TGCGCCAGCAGCCAATCCCGGGACAGGGGAGATACGCAGTATTTT CASSQSRDRGDTQYF